Listed below are T cell receptor beta chains from one sample, sequenced in a study of CD8 T cells in ankylosing spondylitis. From the 5' RACE reads, TCRdb called clonotypes with MiXCR, one entry per CDR3 protein. The table lists about 130,000 distinct CDR3 sequences, about an eighth of them singletons. The sequenced sample was blood, either unsorted or a sorted T cell fraction (not recorded which). All receptors derive from a female donor with ankylosing spondylitis or in good health (not recorded which). Both conserved end residues are part of each CDR3. The order of the fields is V gene, clone size, J gene, D gene, CDR3 DNA, CDR3 protein. The D gene is left open where the match is weak. Size values are once, few and many counts, or a class for expanded clones, and some rows have none.

>TRBV5-1|few|TRBJ2-2|TRBD2
TGCGCCAGCAGCGGAAATAGCGGGACCGGGGAGCTGTTTTTT
CASSGNSGTGELFF
>TRBV12-3/TRBV12-4|many|TRBJ2-1|.
TGTGCCAGCAGAACCGGGACCCCCTCCTACAATGAGCAGTTCTTC
CASRTGTPSYNEQFF
>TRBV7-6|many|TRBJ1-1|.
TGTGCCAGCAGCCCGCTTGAAGCTTTCTTT
CASSPLEAFF
>TRBV9|.|TRBJ2-3|.
TGTGCCAGCAGCGTCACCGCGAGCAATTCCCCCACAGATACGCAGTATTTT
CASSVTASNSPTDTQYF
>TRBV24-1|many|TRBJ1-1|TRBD1
TGTGCCACCAGTGATTTGGAGACAGGGGGCTTGAACACTGAAGCTTTCTTT
CATSDLETGGLNTEAFF
>TRBV28|many|TRBJ1-6|.
TGTGCCAGCAGACCCTCGACAGCGAATTCACCCCTCCACTTT
CASRPSTANSPLHF
>TRBV28|.|TRBJ2-3|TRBD1
TGTGCCAGCAGTTTAGAGGGGGGGACAGGGGGCCCGACAGATACGCAGTATTTT
CASSLEGGTGGPTDTQYF
>TRBV20-1|many|TRBJ1-4|.
TGCAGTGCTAGAGATGTGACAGAAAAAGAAAAACTGTTTTTT
CSARDVTEKEKLFF
>TRBV5-1|.|TRBJ2-1|TRBD2
TGCGCCAGCAACATAGCGGGGGGGCCGGTAGATGAGCAGTTCTTC
CASNIAGGPVDEQFF
>TRBV5-1|many|TRBJ1-5|.
TGCGCCAGCAGCGATCGGGTTGGTAGCCAGCCCCAGCATTTT
CASSDRVGSQPQHF
>TRBV12-3/TRBV12-4|.|TRBJ2-7|TRBD2
TGTGCCATCAGTTTACTAGCGGGGGGCTACGAGCAGTACTTC
CAISLLAGGYEQYF
>TRBV15|many|TRBJ2-7|TRBD1
TGTGCCACCAGCAGAGTGGGACAGGGACGCGAGCAGTACTTC
CATSRVGQGREQYF
>TRBV18|few|TRBJ1-1|TRBD1
TGTGCCAGCGCAGACAGGGTTGAGGGCACTGAAGCTTTCTTT
CASADRVEGTEAFF
>TRBV23-1|few|TRBJ2-1|TRBD2
TGCGCCAGCAGTCAATCTTCCTGGGGGACTAGCGGGAATGAGCAGTTCTTC
CASSQSSWGTSGNEQFF
>TRBV11-2|many|TRBJ2-1|.
TGTGCCAGCAGCTTCATACAGAGCTCCTACAATGAGCAGTTCTTC
CASSFIQSSYNEQFF
>TRBV5-1|.|TRBJ1-1|.
TGCGCCAGCAGAGGGGATGAAGCTTTCTTT
CASRGDEAFF
>TRBV5-1|many|TRBJ2-5|.
TGCGCCAGCAGCTTGTACAGGGCCGAGACCCAGTACTTC
CASSLYRAETQYF
>TRBV7-3|.|TRBJ2-1|.
TGTGCCAGCAGCCCGGGGTGGAGCTCCTACAATGAGCAGTTCTTC
CASSPGWSSYNEQFF
>TRBV12-3/TRBV12-4|many|TRBJ2-3|TRBD2
TGTGCCAGCAGGGATCCGGGACTAGCGTTCAGCACAGATACGCAGTATTTT
CASRDPGLAFSTDTQYF
>TRBV5-1|many|TRBJ1-1|.
TGCGCCAGCAGCTTACAACTTCTCCAGAACACTGAAGCTTTCTTT
CASSLQLLQNTEAFF
>TRBV5-1|few|TRBJ2-5|.
TGCGCCAGCAGCTTGGGACTGACAGAACGGGAGACCCAGTACTTC
CASSLGLTERETQYF
>TRBV6-1|many|TRBJ2-1|TRBD1
TGTGCCAGCTACCCTAGACAGGGGATTAGAAATGAGCAGTTCTTC
CASYPRQGIRNEQFF
>TRBV5-1|many|TRBJ2-1|.
TGCGCCAGCAGCCCAGACCTCCTCTCCTACAATGAGCAGTTCTTC
CASSPDLLSYNEQFF
>TRBV4-1|many|TRBJ2-7|.
TGCGCCAGCAGCCAAGGATCGGCGCGAGAGCAGTACTTC
CASSQGSAREQYF
>TRBV21-1|many|TRBJ2-1|.
TGTGCCAACCGACTAGCGGGAGGCCCAGTCGTACTCTGGAGCTCCTACAATGAGCAGTTCTTC
CANRLAGGPVVLWSSYNEQFF
>TRBV7-9|many|TRBJ1-2|.
TGTGCCAGCAGCAATTCCGGTGGGGGGCGGCGTGGCTACACCTTC
CASSNSGGGRRGYTF
>TRBV5-1|.|TRBJ2-2|TRBD2
TGCGCCAGCAGCGATCTACTAGCGGGAGGCGGGGAGCTGTTTTTT
CASSDLLAGGGELFF
>TRBV20-1|.|TRBJ2-2|TRBD2
TGCAGTGCCACCGGGACTAGAGGAACCGGGGAGCTGTTTTTT
CSATGTRGTGELFF
>TRBV15|many|TRBJ2-1|.
TGTGCCACCAGCGGCTACGGGACTGGAGGGTACAATGAGCAGTTCTTC
CATSGYGTGGYNEQFF
>TRBV12-3/TRBV12-4|many|TRBJ2-7|.
TGTGCCAGCAGTTTCCAGACCAGCTACGAGCAGTACTTC
CASSFQTSYEQYF
>TRBV20-1|.|TRBJ2-3|TRBD2
TGCAGTGCTCCCTTTGGGGCGGGGGGGCTCACAGATACGCAGTATTTT
CSAPFGAGGLTDTQYF